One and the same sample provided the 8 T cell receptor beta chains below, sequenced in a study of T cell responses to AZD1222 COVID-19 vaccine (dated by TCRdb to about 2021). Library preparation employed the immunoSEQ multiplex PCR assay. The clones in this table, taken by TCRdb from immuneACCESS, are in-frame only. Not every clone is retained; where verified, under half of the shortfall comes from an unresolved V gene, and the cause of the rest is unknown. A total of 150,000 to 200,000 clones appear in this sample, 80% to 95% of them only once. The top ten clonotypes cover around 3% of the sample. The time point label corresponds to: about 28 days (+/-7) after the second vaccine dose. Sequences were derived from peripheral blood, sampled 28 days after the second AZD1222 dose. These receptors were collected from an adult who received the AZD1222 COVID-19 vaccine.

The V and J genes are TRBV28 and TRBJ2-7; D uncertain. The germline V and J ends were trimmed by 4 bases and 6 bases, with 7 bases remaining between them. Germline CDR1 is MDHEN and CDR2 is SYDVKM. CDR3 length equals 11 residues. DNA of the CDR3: TGTGCCAGCAGTTATCTCTCCGAGCAGTACTTC. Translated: CASSYLSEQYF.

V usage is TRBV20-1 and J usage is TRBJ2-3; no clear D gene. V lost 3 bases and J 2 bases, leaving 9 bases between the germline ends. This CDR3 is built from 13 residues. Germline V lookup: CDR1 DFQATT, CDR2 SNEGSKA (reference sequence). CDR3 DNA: TGCAGTGCTAGTCAACCCCTCACAGATACGCAGTATTTT. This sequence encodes CSASQPLTDTQYF.

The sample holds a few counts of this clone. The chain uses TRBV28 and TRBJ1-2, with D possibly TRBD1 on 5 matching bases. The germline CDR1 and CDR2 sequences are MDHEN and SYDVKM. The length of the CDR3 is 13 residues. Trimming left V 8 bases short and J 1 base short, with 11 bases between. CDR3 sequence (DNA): TGTGCCAGCTCGGAGACAGTTAACTATGGCTACACCTTC. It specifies CASSETVNYGYTF.

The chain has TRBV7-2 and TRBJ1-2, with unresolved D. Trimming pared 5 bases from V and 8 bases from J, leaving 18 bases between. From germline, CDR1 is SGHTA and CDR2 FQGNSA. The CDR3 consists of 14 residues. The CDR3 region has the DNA TGTGCCAGCAGCCCCCCTAGGAGTGGGGAAGGCTACACCTTC. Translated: CASSPPRSGEGYTF.

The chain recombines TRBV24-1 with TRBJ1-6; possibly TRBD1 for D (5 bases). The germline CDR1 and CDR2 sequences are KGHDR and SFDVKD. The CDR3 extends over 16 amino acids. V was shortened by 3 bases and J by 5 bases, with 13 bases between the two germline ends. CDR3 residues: CATSDHSGTNNSPLHF. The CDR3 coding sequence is TGTGCCACCAGTGATCATTCCGGGACCAATAATTCACCCCTCCACTTT.

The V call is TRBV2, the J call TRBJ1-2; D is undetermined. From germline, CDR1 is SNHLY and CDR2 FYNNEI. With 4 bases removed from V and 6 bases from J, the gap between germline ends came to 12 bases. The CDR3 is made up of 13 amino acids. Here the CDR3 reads CASSVQVLDGYTF. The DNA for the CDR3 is TGTGCCAGCAGTGTCCAGGTCTTAGATGGCTACACCTTC.

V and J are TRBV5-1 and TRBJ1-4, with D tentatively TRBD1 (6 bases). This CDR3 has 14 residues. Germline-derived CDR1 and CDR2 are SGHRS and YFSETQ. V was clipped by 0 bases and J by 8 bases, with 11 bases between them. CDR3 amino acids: CASSLGGAQEKLFF. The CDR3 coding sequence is TGCGCCAGCAGCTTGGGGGGGGCGCAGGAAAAACTGTTTTTT. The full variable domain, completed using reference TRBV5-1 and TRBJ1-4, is KAGVTQTPRYLIKTRGQQVTLSCSPISGHRSVSWYQQTPGQGLQFLFEYFSETQRNKGNFPGRFSGRQFSNSRSEMNVSTLELGDSALYLCASSLGGAQEKLFFGSGTQLSVL.

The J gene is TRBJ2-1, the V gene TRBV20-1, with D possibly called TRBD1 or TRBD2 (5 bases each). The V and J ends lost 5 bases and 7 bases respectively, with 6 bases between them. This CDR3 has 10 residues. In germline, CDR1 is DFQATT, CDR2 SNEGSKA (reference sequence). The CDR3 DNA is TGCAGTGCTGGGACGAATGAGCAGTTCTTC. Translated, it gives CSAGTNEQFF.